This T cell receptor (beta chain) was sequenced for a study of T cell clones after liver transplantation. Study as a whole: Immunosuppression withdrawal was tried within 2 years after liver transplantation in this trial. Post-transplant blood was tracked for graft-donor-reactive T cell clones identified in a pre-transplant mixed lymphocyte reaction. As an antigen-independent comparator, third-party-reactive TCRbeta sequences came from pre-transplant mixed lymphocyte reactions.

V was pared by 6 bases and J by 0 bases, with 24 bases between. The CDR3 is made up of 19 amino acids. Germline V lookup: CDR1 SEHNR, CDR2 FQNEAQ (reference sequence). Clones were read by immunoSEQ multiplex PCR, and TCRdb kept only the in-frame ones, dropping some. The table includes around 110,000 clones, roughly nine tenths detected once. The receptor comes from a human patient who received a liver transplant. The T cells may come from the graft donor. Source: CD4+ T cells from blood, taken 12 months after liver transplant. This chain connects TRBV7-9 to TRBJ1-3, with D maybe TRBD1 (6 bases). CDR3 loop: CASRQSGTPTSSSGNTIYF. CDR3 nucleotides: TGTGCCAGCAGACAATCTGGGACACCAACTTCGAGCTCTGGAAACACCATATATTTT.